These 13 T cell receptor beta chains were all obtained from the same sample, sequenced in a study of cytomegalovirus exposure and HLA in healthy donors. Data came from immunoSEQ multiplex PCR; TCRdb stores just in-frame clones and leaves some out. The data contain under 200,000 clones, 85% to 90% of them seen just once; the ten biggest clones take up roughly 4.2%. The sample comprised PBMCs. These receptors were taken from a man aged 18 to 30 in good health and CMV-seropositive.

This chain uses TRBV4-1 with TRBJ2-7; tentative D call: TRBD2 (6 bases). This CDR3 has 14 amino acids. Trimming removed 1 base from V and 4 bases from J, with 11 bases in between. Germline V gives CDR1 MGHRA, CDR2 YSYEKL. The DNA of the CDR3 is TGCGCCAGCAGCCAAGGGGAGGCAGCGTACGAGCAGTACTTC. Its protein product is CASSQGEAAYEQYF.

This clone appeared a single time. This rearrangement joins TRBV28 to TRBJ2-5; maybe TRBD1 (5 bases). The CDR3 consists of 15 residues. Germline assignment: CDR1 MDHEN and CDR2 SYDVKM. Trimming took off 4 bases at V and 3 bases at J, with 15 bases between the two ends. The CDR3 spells CASSSPPKGKETQYF. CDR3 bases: TGTGCCAGCAGTTCACCACCAAAGGGGAAAGAGACCCAGTACTTC.

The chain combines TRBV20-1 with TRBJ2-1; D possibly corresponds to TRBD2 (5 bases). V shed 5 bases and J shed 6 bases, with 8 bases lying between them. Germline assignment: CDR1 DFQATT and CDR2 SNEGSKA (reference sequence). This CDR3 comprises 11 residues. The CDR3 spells CSALLVNEQFF. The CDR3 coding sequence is TGCAGTGCTCTACTAGTCAATGAGCAGTTCTTC.

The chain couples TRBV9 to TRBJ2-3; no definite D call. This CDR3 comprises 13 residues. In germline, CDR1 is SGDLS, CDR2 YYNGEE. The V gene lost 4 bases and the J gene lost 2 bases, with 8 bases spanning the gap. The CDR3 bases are TGTGCCAGCAGCCTCCTCTCCACAGATACGCAGTATTTT. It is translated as CASSLLSTDTQYF. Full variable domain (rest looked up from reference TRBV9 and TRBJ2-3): DSGVTQTPKHLITATGQRVTLRCSPRSGDLSVYWYQQSLDQGLQFLIQYYNGEERAKGNILERFSAQQFPDLHSELNLSSLELGDSALYFCASSLLSTDTQYFGPGTRLTVL.

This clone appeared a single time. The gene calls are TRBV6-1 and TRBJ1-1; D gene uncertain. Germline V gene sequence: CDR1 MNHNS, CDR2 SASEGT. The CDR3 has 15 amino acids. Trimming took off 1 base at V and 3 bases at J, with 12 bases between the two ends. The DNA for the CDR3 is TGTGCCAGCAGTGAAGGGACTCGAGTTTACACTGAAGCTTTCTTT. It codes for CASSEGTRVYTEAFF.

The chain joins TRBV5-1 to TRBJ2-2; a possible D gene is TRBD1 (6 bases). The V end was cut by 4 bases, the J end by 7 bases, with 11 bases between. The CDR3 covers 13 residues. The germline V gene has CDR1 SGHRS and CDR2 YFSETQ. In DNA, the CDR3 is TGCGCCAGCAGCGAAACAGGGAACGGGGAGCTGTTTTTT. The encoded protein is CASSETGNGELFF. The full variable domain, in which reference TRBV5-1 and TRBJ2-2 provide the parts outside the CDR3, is KAGVTQTPRYLIKTRGQQVTLSCSPISGHRSVSWYQQTPGQGLQFLFEYFSETQRNKGNFPGRFSGRQFSNSRSEMNVSTLELGDSALYLCASSETGNGELFFGEGSRLTVL.

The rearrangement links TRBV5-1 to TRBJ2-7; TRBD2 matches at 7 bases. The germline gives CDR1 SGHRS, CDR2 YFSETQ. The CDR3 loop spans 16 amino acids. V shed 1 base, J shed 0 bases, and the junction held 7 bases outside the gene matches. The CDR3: CASSLSGLAGSYEQYF. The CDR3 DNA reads TGCGCCAGCAGCTTGTCGGGGTTAGCGGGCTCCTACGAGCAGTACTTC.

The CDR3 nucleotides read TGTGCCAGCAGCCAAGAACGAACCCGTTTCGGGGGAGCCCTCTCTGGAAACACCATATATTTT. It specifies CASSQERTRFGGALSGNTIYF. V is TRBV4-2 and J is TRBJ1-3; maybe TRBD1 (5 bases). The germline CDR1 and CDR2 sequences are LGHNA and YNFKEQ. Trimming cost V 0 bases and J 0 bases, with 24 bases left between them. The length of the CDR3 is 21 residues.

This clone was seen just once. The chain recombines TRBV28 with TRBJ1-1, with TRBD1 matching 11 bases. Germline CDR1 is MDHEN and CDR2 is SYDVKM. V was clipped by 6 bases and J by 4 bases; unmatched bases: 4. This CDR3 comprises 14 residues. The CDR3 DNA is TGTGCCAGCAGGGTAGGGACAGGGGGCACTGAAGCTTTCTTT. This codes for CASRVGTGGTEAFF.

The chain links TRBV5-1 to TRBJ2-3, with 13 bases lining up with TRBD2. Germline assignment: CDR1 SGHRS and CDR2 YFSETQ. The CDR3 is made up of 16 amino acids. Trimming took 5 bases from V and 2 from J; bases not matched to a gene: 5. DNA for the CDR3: TGCGCCAGCAGTTCGGGACTAGCGGGACCCACAGATACGCAGTATTTT. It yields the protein CASSSGLAGPTDTQYF.

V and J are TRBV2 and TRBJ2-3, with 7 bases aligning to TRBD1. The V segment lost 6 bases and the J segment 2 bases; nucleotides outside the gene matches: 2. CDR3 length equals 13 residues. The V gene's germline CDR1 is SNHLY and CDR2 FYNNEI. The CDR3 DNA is TGTGCCAGCAGGGGACAGCCCACAGATACGCAGTATTTT. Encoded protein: CASRGQPTDTQYF.

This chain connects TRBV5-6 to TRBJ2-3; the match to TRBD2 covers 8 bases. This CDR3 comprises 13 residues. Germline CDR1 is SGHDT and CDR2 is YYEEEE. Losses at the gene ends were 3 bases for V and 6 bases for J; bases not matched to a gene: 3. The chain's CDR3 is CASSSPGGDTQYF. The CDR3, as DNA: TGTGCCAGCAGCTCACCGGGGGGGGATACGCAGTATTTT.

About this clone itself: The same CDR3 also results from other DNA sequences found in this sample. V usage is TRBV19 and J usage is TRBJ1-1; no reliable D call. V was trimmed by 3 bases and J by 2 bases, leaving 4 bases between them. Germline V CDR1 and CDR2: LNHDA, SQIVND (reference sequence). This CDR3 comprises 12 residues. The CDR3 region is CASSIGNTEAFF. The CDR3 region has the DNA TGTGCCAGTAGTATCGGTAACACTGAAGCTTTCTTT.